This passage covers 8 T cell receptor beta chains from one sample sequenced in a study of T cell repertoires in cytomegalovirus infection. Each CDR3 protein gets one entry after TCRdb re-called the reads with MiXCR. The sample includes around 450,000 distinct CDR3 sequences, about a third seen only once; the top ten take 12% to 15%. What was sequenced was PBMCs. These receptors all come from a human donor in good health (CMV status not recorded). Some clones in this sample may be carry-over from other donors' samples.

The genes are TRBV28 and TRBJ1-5, with TRBD1 matching 9 bases. V shed 5 bases and J 8 bases; nucleotides not matched to a gene: 16. This CDR3 has 17 residues. Germline loops: CDR1 MDHEN, CDR2 SYDVKM. The CDR3 loop is CASSVPRIRDRDKPQHF. Here the CDR3 DNA reads TGTGCCAGCAGTGTACCCCGAATCCGGGACAGGGATAAGCCCCAGCATTTT.

The gene calls are TRBV19 and TRBJ2-3; 13 bases are a match to TRBD2. Germline V gene data show CDR1 as LNHDA and CDR2 as SQIVND (reference sequence). V lost 5 bases and J lost 6; bases outside the gene matches: 11. CDR3 length equals 17 residues. DNA for the CDR3: TGTGCCAGTAGTCCAAGCTGGACTAGCGGGGGAGCGGATACGCAGTATTTT. This sequence encodes CASSPSWTSGGADTQYF.

The CDR3 region is CASKMGEGNEQFF. The DNA of the CDR3 is TGTGCCAGCAAAATGGGCGAGGGCAATGAGCAGTTCTTC. The V call is TRBV6-5, the J call TRBJ2-1; a weak D match, TRBD2 (5 bases). V was trimmed by 7 bases and J by 6 bases, leaving 13 bases between them. There are 13 residues in the CDR3. Germline CDR1 and CDR2: MNHEY and SVGAGI.

The chain joins TRBV7-2 to TRBJ1-4; no reliable D call. The CDR3 loop spans 15 amino acids. Germline V lookup: CDR1 SGHTA, CDR2 FQGNSA. The ends were cut back, 1 base at V and 8 bases at J, with 14 bases in the middle. The CDR3 loop is CASSLGPDVVEKLFF. CDR3 DNA: TGTGCCAGCAGCTTAGGTCCGGATGTAGTGGAAAAACTGTTTTTT.

This clonotype was observed at least ten times. The chain uses TRBV7-2 and TRBJ1-2, with D perhaps TRBD1 (6 bases). The CDR3 spans 15 residues. Looked up from germline, CDR1 is SGHTA and CDR2 is FQGNSA. Between the trimmed V and J ends, which lost 1 base and 5 bases, there was a span of 14 bases. The CDR3 loop is CASSLVQGLGYGYTF. In DNA, the CDR3 is TGTGCCAGCAGCTTAGTGCAGGGGCTTGGATATGGCTACACCTTC. Together with reference TRBV7-2 and TRBJ1-2, the CDR3 gives the full variable domain: GAGVSQSPSNKVTEKGKDVELRCDPISGHTALYWYRQSLGQGLEFLIYFQGNSAPDKSGLPSDRFSAERTGGSVSTLTIQRTQQEDSAVYLCASSLVQGLGYGYTFGSGTRLTVV.

This clonotype was seen only once. The J gene is TRBJ1-2, the V gene TRBV19, with D possibly being TRBD1 (6 bases). Germline V lookup: CDR1 LNHDA, CDR2 SQIVND (reference sequence). Trimming left V 0 bases short and J 6 bases short, with 14 bases between. This CDR3 comprises 15 residues. The CDR3 DNA reads TGTGCCAGTAGTATAGATCGCAACAGGGTCGATGGCTACACCTTC. It encodes CASSIDRNRVDGYTF.

The V gene is TRBV6-2 or TRBV6-3, the J gene TRBJ2-7, with 7 bases aligning to TRBD1. V lost 4 bases to trimming and J lost 6 bases; unmatched junction nucleotides: 9. Germline CDR1 is MNHEY and CDR2 is SVGEGT. The CDR3 contains 14 residues. For the CDR3, the DNA is TGTGCCAGCAGTTTCGGGACAGCCTTCGCCGAGCAGTACTTC. This codes for CASSFGTAFAEQYF.

This clonotype has just a few counts. This rearrangement joins TRBV10-2 to TRBJ1-4; no reliable D call. Trimming cost V 7 bases and J 7 bases, with 13 bases left between them. Germline assignment: CDR1 WSHSY and CDR2 SAAADI. CDR3 length: 13 amino acids. Written as DNA, the CDR3 is TGCGCCAGCACCGAGGCGCACGGTGAAAAACTGTTTTTT. This translates into CASTEAHGEKLFF.